Listed here is a single T cell receptor beta chain. Its antigen is as yet unknown. These data originate in a study of cytomegalovirus exposure and HLA in healthy donors. As for the study in general: Tens of millions of unique TCR sequences came from HLA-typed donors in an early release. Study results and limitations: Common viral pathogens were later found to be apparently linked to several of the most significant clusters. The study put some 150 TCR beta chains on its list as cytomegalovirus-associated.

Nominal health characterized the donors when sampled, though unrecorded immune exposures were likely. The PCR contained 60 Vbeta and 13 Jbeta primers. Some clones are missing from TCRdb's copy, which holds only in-frame ones; the method was immunoSEQ multiplex PCR. This sample yields 60,000 or so clones, of which around three quarters are seen a single time; approximately 3.5% belongs to the top ten. Looked up from germline, CDR1 is MNHEY and CDR2 is SVGAGI. The germline V and J ends were trimmed by 6 bases and 8 bases, with 14 bases remaining between them. CDR3 size: 14 residues. Sequencing was performed on PBMCs. The V call is TRBV6-5, the J call TRBJ1-6, with D possibly matching TRBD1 (5 bases). The TCR sequence derives from a woman aged 40-49 years in good health and CMV-seropositive. CDR3 sequence: CASSRNGGYSPLHF. The DNA for the CDR3 is TGTGCCAGCAGCCGCAACGGGGGGTATTCACCCCTCCACTTT.